Below are 8 T cell receptor beta chains sequenced from a single sample in a study of technical replicates of blood from a few donors. Sequencing used immunoSEQ multiplex PCR; TCRdb keeps in-frame clones, though not all of them. Of about 72,000 clones listed, nearly 97% are singletons. Sample: T cells isolated from PBMCs. These receptors were collected from a human donor in good health.

The CDR3 here is CASSLVTGDTGELFF. The CDR3 region has the DNA TGCGCCAGCAGCTTGGTTACAGGGGATACCGGGGAGCTGTTTTTT. The genes are TRBV5-1 and TRBJ2-2, with 7 bases identical to TRBD1. V lost 0 bases and J lost 5; bases outside the gene matches: 4. Germline assignment: CDR1 SGHRS and CDR2 YFSETQ. CDR3 size: 15 residues.

This chain connects TRBV11-3 to TRBJ1-4; D is undetermined. The CDR3 covers 20 residues. Germline values: CDR1 SGHNT, CDR2 YENEEA. V dropped 1 base and J dropped 1 base, with 22 bases sitting between them. The chain's CDR3 is CASSLAFAGEGGGTNEKLFF. The CDR3 DNA follows: TGTGCCAGCAGCTTAGCCTTCGCCGGGGAAGGAGGAGGAACTAATGAAAAACTGTTTTTT.

This rearrangement joins TRBV5-6 to TRBJ2-5; 14 bases agree with TRBD2. Germline values: CDR1 SGHDT, CDR2 YYEEEE. V gave up 3 bases and J gave up 5 bases; unmatched junction bases: 9. The CDR3 loop spans 17 amino acids. The CDR3 here is CASSWLTSGGAWETQYF. The CDR3 nucleotides are TGTGCCAGCAGCTGGCTGACTAGCGGGGGGGCTTGGGAGACCCAGTACTTC.

The rearrangement uses TRBV4-2 and TRBJ2-1, with 8 bases fitting TRBD2. Per the germline V gene, CDR1 is LGHNA and CDR2 is YNFKEQ. This CDR3 region has 18 residues. The trim removed 0 bases at V and 8 bases at J, leaving 15 bases unmatched. CDR3 sequence (DNA): TGTGCCAGCAGCCAAGAAGTCGGAGTCGCGGGAGGACCCTATGAGCAGTTCTTC. Protein sequence: CASSQEVGVAGGPYEQFF.

The gene calls are TRBV28 and TRBJ1-2; the D is unclear. The CDR3 is 14 amino acids. Trimming cost V 5 bases and J 4 bases, with 14 bases left between them. From germline, CDR1 is MDHEN and CDR2 SYDVKM. CDR3 region: CASSQTGSPYGYTF. CDR3 bases: TGTGCCAGCAGTCAGACGGGGTCCCCCTATGGCTACACCTTC.

The chain employs TRBV4-1 and TRBJ1-1, with TRBD1 matching over 7 bases. Germline V gives CDR1 MGHRA, CDR2 YSYEKL. The ends lost 4 bases at V and 7 bases at J; junction bases unmatched: 0. This CDR3 comprises 11 residues. The CDR3 DNA follows: TGCGCCAGCAGCCCAGGGGGTGAAGCTTTCTTT. Translating it yields CASSPGGEAFF.

The rearrangement links TRBV4-2 to TRBJ2-7, with 8 positions matching TRBD1. The germline V gene encodes CDR1 LGHNA and CDR2 YNFKEQ. The CDR3 is made up of 17 amino acids. The V gene end was trimmed by 3 bases and the J gene end by 2 bases; junction bases not matched to a gene: 12. The CDR3 bases are TGTGCCAGCAGCCAGGACCCAGGACAGGGAACTCCCTACGAGCAGTACTTC. Translated, it gives CASSQDPGQGTPYEQYF.

In its sample, this clone was seen once. The V and J genes are TRBV10-3 and TRBJ2-7, with D maybe TRBD1 (6 bases). Trimming took off 6 bases at V and 3 bases at J, with 15 bases between the two ends. From germline, CDR1 is ENHRY and CDR2 SYGVKD. The length of the CDR3 is 14 residues. Here the CDR3 reads CAIRTIQGDYEQYF. CDR3 sequence (DNA): TGTGCCATCAGGACAATACAGGGAGACTACGAGCAGTACTTC.